This T cell receptor beta chain was sequenced for a study of T cells after yellow fever vaccination. The table lists this clonotype with many counts. Germline lookup yields CDR1 SGHVS and CDR2 FNYEAQ. V gave up 5 bases and J gave up 2 bases; unmatched junction bases: 3. The length of the CDR3 is 15 residues. TCRdb ran MiXCR on the 5' RACE reads and lists one entry per CDR3 protein. The table shows some 100,000 distinct CDR3 sequences, with 6.5% to 9% occurring only once. The chain combines TRBV7-6 with TRBJ1-5; 10 bases agree with TRBD1. The source material was CD4+ T cells sorted from PBMCs, sampled about 41 days after the first yellow fever vaccination. The receptor was derived from a young man who received the YFV17D yellow fever vaccine. In nucleotides, the CDR3 is TGTGCCAGCAGCCTGGGGACAGGGGGCAATCAGCCCCAGCATTTT. It specifies CASSLGTGGNQPQHF.